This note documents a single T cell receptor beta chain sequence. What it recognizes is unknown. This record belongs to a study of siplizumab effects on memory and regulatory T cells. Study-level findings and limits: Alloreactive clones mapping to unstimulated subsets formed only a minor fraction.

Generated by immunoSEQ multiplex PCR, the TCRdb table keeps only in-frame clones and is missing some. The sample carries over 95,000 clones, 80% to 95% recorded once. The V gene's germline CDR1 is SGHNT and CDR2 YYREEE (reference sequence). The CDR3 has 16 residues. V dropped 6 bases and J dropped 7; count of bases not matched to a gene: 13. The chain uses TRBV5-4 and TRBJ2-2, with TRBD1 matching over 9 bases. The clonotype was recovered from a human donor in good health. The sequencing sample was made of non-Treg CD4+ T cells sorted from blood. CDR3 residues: CASTLSGTGKHGELFF. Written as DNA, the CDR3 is TGTGCCAGCACCTTATCCGGGACAGGGAAGCACGGGGAGCTGTTTTTT. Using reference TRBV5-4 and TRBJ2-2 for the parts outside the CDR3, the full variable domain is ETGVTQSPTHLIKTRGQQVTLRCSSQSGHNTVSWYQQALGQGPQFIFQYYREEENGRGNFPPRFSGLQFPNYSSELNVNALELDDSALYLCASTLSGTGKHGELFFGEGSRLTVL.